A single sample is the source of the 12 T cell receptor beta chains below, sequenced in a study of Ad26.COV2.S vaccination and SARS-CoV-2 variants. Libraries were prepared by immunoSEQ multiplex PCR; TCRdb keeps only in-frame clonotypes and omits some of them. This table holds some 270,000 clones, roughly 89% found once. Described treatment: 19 received Ad26.COV2.S at low or high dose, single or two shots; about five received placebo; per-sample allocation not given. After the first vaccine or placebo injection, samples were drawn on day 63. The sequencing used peripheral blood, collected in a trial of Ad26.COV2.S vaccine versus placebo. The source is a person between 18 and 60 years old who received the Ad26.COV2.S COVID-19 vaccine or a placebo.

This sequence joins TRBV10-3 and TRBJ2-1; D might be TRBD1 (5 bases). The germline gives CDR1 ENHRY, CDR2 SYGVKD. Trimming left V 6 bases short and J 5 bases short, with 11 bases between. There are 13 residues in the CDR3. The CDR3 protein is CAIRGPLNNEQFF. Written as DNA, the CDR3 is TGTGCCATCAGGGGGCCCTTGAACAATGAGCAGTTCTTC.

The rearrangement uses TRBV5-1 and TRBJ2-1; D is possibly TRBD1 (5 bases). The CDR3 is 14 amino acids. Trimming removed 2 bases at V and 0 bases at J, with 6 bases between. Per the germline V gene, CDR1 is SGHRS and CDR2 is YFSETQ. CDR3 region: CASSLGASYNEQFF. The CDR3 region has the DNA TGCGCCAGCAGCTTAGGGGCCTCCTACAATGAGCAGTTCTTC. The full variable domain, with the rest looked up from reference TRBV5-1 and TRBJ2-1, is KAGVTQTPRYLIKTRGQQVTLSCSPISGHRSVSWYQQTPGQGLQFLFEYFSETQRNKGNFPGRFSGRQFSNSRSEMNVSTLELGDSALYLCASSLGASYNEQFFGPGTRLTVL.

The rearrangement links TRBV7-9 to TRBJ2-7, with a tentative D call TRBD2 (5 bases). Trimming left V 1 base short and J 2 bases short, with 12 bases between. There are 15 residues in the CDR3. Germline CDR1 reads SEHNR; CDR2 reads FQNEAQ (reference sequence). The CDR3 DNA is TGTGCCAGCAGCTTAGAGGCTAGCCTCACCTACGAGCAGTACGTC. Translated: CASSLEASLTYEQYV.

The gene calls are TRBV30 and TRBJ2-3; perhaps D is TRBD1 or TRBD2 (6 bases each). CDR3 length equals 13 residues. The V gene's germline CDR1 is GTSNPN and CDR2 SVGIG (reference sequence). V lost 1 base, J lost 4 bases, and 9 bases lay in between. CDR3 nucleotide sequence: TGTGCCTGGAGTGACGGGGGCCCAGATACGCAGTATTTT. Amino acid sequence: CAWSDGGPDTQYF. Full variable domain (remainder filled in from reference TRBV30 and TRBJ2-3): SQTIHQWPATLVQPVGSPLSLECTVEGTSNPNLYWYRQAAGRGLQLLFYSVGIGQISSEVPQNLSASRPQDRQFILSSKKLLLSDSGFYLCAWSDGGPDTQYFGPGTRLTVL.

This rearrangement joins TRBV9 to TRBJ1-2; TRBD1 might be the D (5 bases). There are 12 residues in the CDR3. V lost 3 bases, J lost 8 bases, and 11 bases lay in between. Germline V gene lookup returns CDR1 SGDLS and CDR2 YYNGEE. CDR3 loop: CASSAGSRGYTF. The CDR3 region has the DNA TGTGCCAGCAGCGCAGGGTCGCGGGGCTACACCTTC.

Only a few counts were recorded for this clone. The chain carries TRBV19 and TRBJ2-7; 10 bases align to TRBD2. Germline-derived CDR1 and CDR2 are LNHDA and SQIVND (reference sequence). Unmatched junction bases numbered 6, after V lost 6 bases and J lost 1 base. The CDR3 has 15 residues. This CDR3 reads CASSQSGGASYEQYF. The CDR3 nucleotides are TGTGCCAGTAGCCAAAGCGGGGGGGCTTCCTACGAGCAGTACTTC.

The rearrangement uses TRBV19 and TRBJ2-3; D gene unclear. This CDR3 is built from 15 residues. The germline V gene encodes CDR1 LNHDA and CDR2 SQIVND (reference sequence). Trimming took 5 bases from V and 2 from J, leaving 14 bases between them. CDR3 sequence reads: CASSWSKVDTDTQYF. The CDR3 DNA sequence: TGTGCCAGTAGTTGGAGCAAGGTGGACACAGATACGCAGTATTTT. Drawing the rest from reference TRBV19 and TRBJ2-3, the complete variable domain is DGGITQSPKYLFRKEGQNVTLSCEQNLNHDAMYWYRQDPGQGLRLIYYSQIVNDFQKGDIAEGYSVSREKKESFPLTVTSAQKNPTAFYLCASSWSKVDTDTQYFGPGTRLTVL.

This clone was counted once. The chain recombines TRBV24-1 with TRBJ2-5; 9 positions match TRBD1. V lost 4 bases to trimming and J lost 4 bases; unmatched junction nucleotides: 12. From germline, CDR1 is KGHDR and CDR2 SFDVKD. CDR3 size: 17 residues. The CDR3: CATSDSSRTGDLETQYF. In DNA form, the CDR3 reads TGTGCCACCAGTGACTCCTCCAGGACAGGGGATCTAGAGACCCAGTACTTC.

The chain has TRBV30 and TRBJ1-3, with D tentatively TRBD1 (5 bases). Trimming stripped 0 bases from V and 0 bases from J, with 12 bases between. This CDR3 comprises 16 residues. Germline values: CDR1 GTSNPN, CDR2 SVGIG (reference sequence). Here the CDR3 DNA reads TGTGCCTGGAGTGTGAGGGGTCTGAACTCTGGAAACACCATATATTTT. Its protein is CAWSVRGLNSGNTIYF.

This chain links TRBV29-1 with TRBJ2-3; 11 nucleotides align to TRBD2. The germline V gene has CDR1 SQVTM and CDR2 ANQGSEA. The length of the CDR3 is 18 residues. V shed 6 bases, J shed 3 bases, and the junction held 17 bases outside the gene matches. DNA for the CDR3: TGCAGCGTCGAACTGGCATCTATAGCGGGGGGGCCGACAGATACGCAGTATTTT. Amino acids: CSVELASIAGGPTDTQYF.

The rearrangement links TRBV4-3 to TRBJ1-4, with D perhaps TRBD1 (6 bases). The CDR3 has 15 amino acids. Trimming took off 1 base at V and 6 bases at J, with 12 bases between the two ends. Germline CDR1 reads LGHNA; CDR2 reads YSLEER. CDR3 residues: CASSQAYREYEKLFF. In DNA form, the CDR3 reads TGCGCCAGCAGCCAAGCATACAGGGAATATGAAAAACTGTTTTTT.

V usage is TRBV11-2 and J usage is TRBJ1-2; D perhaps matches TRBD1 (6 bases). The CDR3 is 15 residues long. Trimming pared 5 bases from V and 2 bases from J, leaving 15 bases between. Germline V gene lookup returns CDR1 SGHAT and CDR2 FQNNGV. The CDR3 loop is CASSPLRGGNYGYTF. In DNA form, the CDR3 reads TGTGCCAGCAGCCCACTCCGGGGGGGCAACTATGGCTACACCTTC.